The entry below gives a single T cell receptor (beta chain) sequence along with its context. Its antigen is unknown. The CDR3 runs 16 residues. J lost 4 bases, V lost 1 base, and 6 bases had no gene match. Germline V gene sequence: CDR1 SGHTA, CDR2 FQGTGA. Profiled with immunoSEQ multiplex PCR; TCRdb holds only in-frame clones, not every one. Here the sample spans about 130,000 clones, about 88% being singletons. This sample was taken from a study of radiation and T cells in renal cell carcinoma. Time point of the sample: baseline pretreatment blood. Treatment noted: 15 Gy SBRT to primary tumor, nephrectomy 4 weeks later. Study outcomes and limitations: Top tumor clonotypes rose in blood 2 weeks post-radiation, then contracted. Baseline intratumoral clonotype presence is unknown without pretreatment biopsies.

The chain employs TRBV7-3 and TRBJ2-3; 9 bases align to TRBD2. The sequence came from a woman between 45 and 65 years old with renal cell carcinoma. This specimen was blood, taken from a patient whose treatment included radiotherapy and nephrectomy. The CDR3 coding sequence is TGTGCCAGCAGCTTAAATGCGGGGGGGCACTCAGATACGCAGTATTTT. It translates to CASSLNAGGHSDTQYF.